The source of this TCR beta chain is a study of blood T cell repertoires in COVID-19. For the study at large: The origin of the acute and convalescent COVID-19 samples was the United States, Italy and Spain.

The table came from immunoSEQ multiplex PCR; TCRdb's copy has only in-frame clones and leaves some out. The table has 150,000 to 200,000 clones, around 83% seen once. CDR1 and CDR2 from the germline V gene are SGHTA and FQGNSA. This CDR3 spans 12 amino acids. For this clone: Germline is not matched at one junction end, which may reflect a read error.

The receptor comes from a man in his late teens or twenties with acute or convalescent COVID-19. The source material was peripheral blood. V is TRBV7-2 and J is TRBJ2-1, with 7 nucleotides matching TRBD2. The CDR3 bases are TGTGCCAGCAGTCCAGAGCGGGGACTATTGATCTTC. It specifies CASSPERGLLIF.